These T cell receptor beta chains were read from a single sample in a study of cytomegalovirus exposure and HLA in healthy donors. Profiled with immunoSEQ multiplex PCR; TCRdb holds only in-frame clones, not every one. The sample records about 130,000 clones, over 70% being singletons. The sequenced sample consisted of PBMCs. The source is a middle-aged woman in good health and CMV-seronegative. The CDR3 runs from the conserved cysteine through the conserved F or W. A D gene is named only where the DNA matches it firmly. Not every row has a clone size; where given, it reads once, few, many or a size class.

size,J,V,D,CDR3,DNA
-,TRBJ2-1,TRBV29-1,-,CSVDPSSVSYNEQFF,TGCAGCGTCGACCCCTCTAGCGTATCCTACAATGAGCAGTTCTTC
-,TRBJ1-2,TRBV5-4,-,CASSGDFGSYGYTF,TGTGCCAGCAGTGGGGACTTCGGATCCTATGGCTACACCTTC
-,TRBJ2-7,TRBV6-1,TRBD1,CASSPRSGGNEQYF,TGTGCCAGCAGTCCACGGTCAGGGGGAAACGAGCAGTACTTC
-,TRBJ2-7,TRBV7-2,TRBD2,CASSLTGTSGNEQYF,TGTGCCAGCAGCCTTACAGGGACTAGCGGGAACGAGCAGTACTTC
once,TRBJ2-1,TRBV19,TRBD1,CASSIQGARNEQFF,TGTGCCAGTAGTATCCAGGGGGCGCGCAATGAGCAGTTCTTC
-,TRBJ2-1,TRBV5-1,-,CASSYGETRVSYNEQFF,TGCGCCAGCAGTTACGGGGAGACTAGAGTCTCCTACAATGAGCAGTTCTTC
-,TRBJ2-3,TRBV5-1,-,CASRRTSLNADTQYF,TGCGCCAGCCGTCGAACTAGTTTAAACGCAGATACGCAGTATTTT
-,TRBJ2-3,TRBV2,TRBD2,CASRLRAGGAGDTQYF,TGTGCCAGCAGGCTCCGGGCGGGAGGCGCCGGAGATACGCAGTATTTT
-,TRBJ2-5,TRBV7-2,TRBD1,CASSWAGTGLSQETQYF,TGTGCCAGCAGCTGGGCCGGGACAGGGCTTAGCCAAGAGACCCAGTACTTC
-,TRBJ1-6,TRBV29-1,-,CSVGDSSNSPLHF,TGCAGCGTTGGGGACTCCTCCAACTCACCCCTCCACTTT
-,TRBJ2-7,TRBV29-1,-,CSVSWGVYEQYF,TGCAGCGTGAGTTGGGGGGTCTACGAGCAGTACTTC
-,TRBJ2-7,TRBV29-1,-,CSVGRSDRGDYEQYF,TGCAGCGTTGGCCGTTCGGATCGGGGTGACTACGAGCAGTACTTC
-,TRBJ1-4,TRBV30,TRBD1,CAWRMGDRGEKLFF,TGTGCCTGGAGAATGGGGGACAGAGGTGAAAAACTGTTTTTT
-,TRBJ2-1,TRBV6-6,TRBD2,CASSYVAGVGEQFF,TGTGCCAGCAGTTACGTAGCGGGGGTGGGTGAGCAGTTCTTC
-,TRBJ1-1,TRBV20-1,-,CSAGRVEAFF,TGCAGTGCTGGCCGGGTTGAAGCTTTCTTT
-,TRBJ2-3,TRBV5-4,-,CASSGLGGRTDTQYF,TGTGCCAGCAGCGGCCTCGGGGGTCGCACAGATACGCAGTATTTT
-,TRBJ1-1,TRBV19,-,CASSIGTVTPEAFF,TGTGCCAGTAGTATAGGAACAGTTACCCCTGAAGCTTTCTTT
-,TRBJ1-2,TRBV5-1,-,CASSLELTGYNGYTF,TGCGCCAGCAGCTTGGAACTTACAGGGTATAATGGCTACACCTTC
-,TRBJ1-1,TRBV5-6,-,CASSYSGDTTEAFF,TGTGCCAGCAGCTACTCGGGGGATACCACTGAAGCTTTCTTT
-,TRBJ2-4,TRBV27,TRBD1,CASRRDRDTKNIQYF,TGTGCCAGCAGGCGGGACAGGGATACCAAAAACATTCAGTACTTC
once,TRBJ1-1,TRBV28,-,CASRTQDATKAFF,TGTGCCAGCAGGACACAGGACGCCACGAAAGCTTTCTTT
-,TRBJ2-3,TRBV29-1,TRBD1,CSVEGGSQGGSTDTQYF,TGCAGCGTTGAAGGAGGGTCACAGGGGGGTTCGACAGATACGCAGTATTTT
once,TRBJ2-7,TRBV4-1,TRBD2,CASSQEAAGGGAYEQYF,TGCGCCAGCAGCCAAGAAGCAGCGGGCGGGGGGGCCTACGAGCAGTACTTC